The present T cell receptor beta chain was sequenced within a study of vaccination effects on CD4 cells after COVID-19. CD4+ T cells were isolated after nine to ten days of culture. Participants were vaccinated with two doses of either the BNT162b2 or mRNA-1273 vaccine. Cultures had half their medium replaced with IL-2 medium on days 3 and 7. Turning to this clone: The antigen remains undetermined.

The CDR3 loop spans 15 amino acids. Germline V lookup: CDR1 SGHKS, CDR2 YYEKEE (reference sequence). Trimming took off 0 bases at V and 3 bases at J, with 9 bases between the two ends. Profiling relied on immunoSEQ multiplex PCR, and the TCRdb table lists in-frame clones only, not all of them. The table has over 45,000 clones, roughly two thirds seen once; the top ten hold about 7%. Whole-study results and caveats: Late after vaccination, infection- and vaccine-induced clones showed marked clonal contraction. Nearly all vaccine-induced clones in healthy recipients recognized only SARS-CoV-2.

This chain uses TRBV5-5 with TRBJ2-2, with D hard to call. Specimen: CD4+ T cells from PBMCs cultured without peptide, collected after COVID-19 vaccination. The clonotype comes from a human donor who received a COVID-19 vaccine. Written as DNA, the CDR3 is TGTGCCAGCAGCTTGGGGGCTCGAGACACCGGGGAGCTGTTTTTT. Translated, it gives CASSLGARDTGELFF.